A selection of T cell receptor beta chains follows, all from one sample in a study of T cells in Graves' hyperthyroidism and ophthalmopathy. TCRdb recomputed calls from the multiplex PCR reads with MiXCR, one row per CDR3 protein. The sample shows about 130,000 distinct CDR3 sequences, over 20% of them seen only once. What was sequenced was blood. The receptors come from a woman in her forties or fifties with Graves' hyperthyroidism that later progressed to Graves' ophthalmopathy. Both conserved end residues are part of each CDR3. D genes are given only for firm matches. Expanded clones get a size class; other rows say once, few or many, or leave the size out.

TGCAGCGCCGGAGTCGGGGTATACGAGCAGTACTTC,CSAGVGVYEQYF,TRBJ2-7,-,-,TRBV29-1
TGTGCCAGCAGTTACTCCGGCACCATGGGGCAGCCCCAGCATTTT,CASSYSGTMGQPQHF,TRBJ1-5,-,many,TRBV6-5
TGTGCCAGGCCCACCGGGGAGCTGTTTTTT,CARPTGELFF,TRBJ2-2,-,many,TRBV6-2/TRBV6-3
TGTGCCAGCAGCCAAGATGGGAGGACGCGACAGGGGGTGAGGGAGACCCAGTACTTC,CASSQDGRTRQGVRETQYF,TRBJ2-5,TRBD1,-,TRBV14
TGTGCCAGCTCCGAGCGGACAGGGAACACCGGGGAGCTGTTTTTT,CASSERTGNTGELFF,TRBJ2-2,TRBD1,-,TRBV18
TGTGCCAGCAGCCCAGACACAGGCAATCAGCCCCAGCATTTT,CASSPDTGNQPQHF,TRBJ1-5,-,once,TRBV7-6
TGCAGTGCTAGAGAGGGCTTAAATCAGCCCCAGCATTTT,CSAREGLNQPQHF,TRBJ1-5,-,-,TRBV20-1
TGTGCCAGCTCACGAGGGACAGGGCGGGACGAGCAGTTCTTC,CASSRGTGRDEQFF,TRBJ2-1,TRBD1,-,TRBV18
TGTGCCAGCAGTGAATGGGGGCCCAAGAGCACTGAAGCTTTCTTT,CASSEWGPKSTEAFF,TRBJ1-1,-,many,TRBV2
TGTGCCAGCAGTATCAGCCCCGGGTACGAGCAGTACTTC,CASSISPGYEQYF,TRBJ2-7,-,many,TRBV2
TGTGCCAGCAGTACCGGGACGATGACCCAGTACTTC,CASSTGTMTQYF,TRBJ2-5,-,-,TRBV28
TGTGCCAGCAGGAAAGGACTAGCGGGAACCTACGAGCAGTACTTC,CASRKGLAGTYEQYF,TRBJ2-7,TRBD2,-,TRBV12-3/TRBV12-4
TGCGCCAGCAGCTTGAATGAATACTACGAGCAGTACTTC,CASSLNEYYEQYF,TRBJ2-7,-,few,TRBV5-1
TGCGCCAGCAGCCAAGAACCAGGGCGGGAGCAGCCCCAGCATTTT,CASSQEPGREQPQHF,TRBJ1-5,-,many,TRBV4-1
TGCGCCAGCAGATCGGGAGTTAACTATGGCTACACCTTC,CASRSGVNYGYTF,TRBJ1-2,-,many,TRBV5-1
TGCAGTGCTACACCCCTACTAGCGGGAGGAAGCGGGGGAGAGACCCAGTACTTC,CSATPLLAGGSGGETQYF,TRBJ2-5,TRBD2,many,TRBV20-1
TGTGCCGGCACCCGGGATTCGGGGCTCGGGGAGCAGTACTTC,CAGTRDSGLGEQYF,TRBJ2-7,-,many,TRBV2
TGCAGTGCGAGGGGGCTAGCGGGAGAGGAGACCCAGTACTTC,CSARGLAGEETQYF,TRBJ2-5,TRBD2,few,TRBV20-1
TGTGCCAGCAGCGGTAGCGGAAGGGAAGAGACCCAGTACTTC,CASSGSGREETQYF,TRBJ2-5,-,many,TRBV5-4
TGTGCCAGCAGCTTAGGGGCCACCCGGAAAAGCTCCTACAATGAGCAGTTCTTC,CASSLGATRKSSYNEQFF,TRBJ2-1,-,many,TRBV7-6
TGTGCCAGCAGTGATTCCTTACGGTGGCAGAACACCGGGGAGCTGTTTTTT,CASSDSLRWQNTGELFF,TRBJ2-2,-,few,TRBV6-1
TGTGCCAGCAGGCCCGGGACAGGGGGTAGTTTAGCCAAAAACATTCAGTACTTC,CASRPGTGGSLAKNIQYF,TRBJ2-4,TRBD1,few,TRBV11-2
TGTGCCAGCAGTTTAATGTTGGGGATCCCTGGCTATGGCTACACCTTC,CASSLMLGIPGYGYTF,TRBJ1-2,-,many,TRBV28
TGCGCCAGCAGCCAAGTAGTTATAACAGGGGTCACTGAAGCTTTCTTT,CASSQVVITGVTEAFF,TRBJ1-1,TRBD1,once,TRBV4-1
TGTGCCACCAGCAGACGAGCTAATGAAAAACTGTTTTTT,CATSRRANEKLFF,TRBJ1-4,-,few,TRBV15
TGTGCCAGCAGCCAAGCGGTCGGGGTTCGGAACACTGAAGCTTTCTTT,CASSQAVGVRNTEAFF,TRBJ1-1,-,-,TRBV4-2
TGTGCCAGCAAGGGGGGCGGGGCGACCTACGAGCAGTACTTC,CASKGGGATYEQYF,TRBJ2-7,-,many,TRBV28
TGCGCCAGCAGCCCGGAGGGGGGAAACACTGAAGCTTTCTTT,CASSPEGGNTEAFF,TRBJ1-1,-,many,TRBV5-1
TGTGCCAGCAGTGAAACAATGGGACAGGGGGGGGACGAGCAGTACTTC,CASSETMGQGGDEQYF,TRBJ2-7,TRBD1,many,TRBV6-1
TGTGCCAGCAGTGAAGCAGGGTTAGTTTCCTACGAGCAGTACTTC,CASSEAGLVSYEQYF,TRBJ2-7,-,many,TRBV6-1
TGCAGTGCCTCGAACAGAGACACTGAAGCTTTCTTT,CSASNRDTEAFF,TRBJ1-1,-,-,TRBV20-1
TGTGCCAGCAGTCCTAGCCCGGGAAGTGATACGCAGTATTTT,CASSPSPGSDTQYF,TRBJ2-3,-,many,TRBV27
TGTGCCAGCAGCCTATCGACGGGAGCCTACGAGCAGTACTTC,CASSLSTGAYEQYF,TRBJ2-7,-,-,TRBV5-5
TGTGCCAGTATAAGGGGATCGGGCTATGGCTACACCTTC,CASIRGSGYGYTF,TRBJ1-2,-,many,TRBV2